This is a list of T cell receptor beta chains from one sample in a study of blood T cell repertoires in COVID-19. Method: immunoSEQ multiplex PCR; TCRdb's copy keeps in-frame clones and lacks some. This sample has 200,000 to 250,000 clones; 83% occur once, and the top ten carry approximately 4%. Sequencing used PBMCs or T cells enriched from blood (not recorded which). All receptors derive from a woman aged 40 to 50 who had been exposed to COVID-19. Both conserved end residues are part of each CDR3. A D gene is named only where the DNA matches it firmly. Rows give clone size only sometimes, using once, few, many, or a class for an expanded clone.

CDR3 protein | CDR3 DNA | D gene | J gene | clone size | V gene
CAWSGWTIPEEYTEAFF | TGTGCCTGGAGTGGGTGGACGATCCCGGAGGAGTACACTGAAGCTTTCTTT | - | TRBJ1-1 | - | TRBV30
CASSYSSTGDEAFF | TGTGCCAGCAGTTACTCGTCAACGGGAGATGAAGCTTTCTTT | - | TRBJ1-1 | few | TRBV6-5
CASSRRGETQYF | TGCGCCAGCTCGCGGCGGGGGGAGACCCAGTACTTC | TRBD2 | TRBJ2-5 | - | TRBV5-1
CATSDLGQAGETQYF | TGTGCCACCAGTGATTTGGGACAAGCAGGGGAGACCCAGTACTTC | - | TRBJ2-5 | - | TRBV24-1
CASSLWGGRGTEAFF | TGTGCCAGCAGCTTATGGGGAGGTCGAGGCACTGAAGCTTTCTTT | - | TRBJ1-1 | once | TRBV7-3
CSVPNGQNNEQFF | TGCAGCGTACCCAATGGACAGAACAATGAGCAGTTCTTC | - | TRBJ2-1 | - | TRBV29-1
CASSQGTGKGYTF | TGTGCCAGCAGCCAAGGGACAGGGAAAGGCTACACCTTC | TRBD1 | TRBJ1-2 | - | TRBV3-1/TRBV3-2
CASRLQQGAEQFF | TGTGCCAGCAGGCTACAACAGGGGGCTGAGCAGTTCTTC | TRBD1 | TRBJ2-1 | few | TRBV27
CASSAAGQRTLNTEAFF | TGTGCCAGCAGCGCAGCTGGACAGAGGACCCTGAACACTGAAGCTTTCTTT | - | TRBJ1-1 | - | TRBV7-9
CASSEGGPGELFF | TGTGCCAGCAGTGAGGGGGGGCCAGGGGAGCTGTTTTTT | - | TRBJ2-2 | - | TRBV2
CASSIMAGGADGYTF | TGTGCCAGTAGTATTATGGCAGGGGGCGCGGATGGCTACACCTTC | TRBD1 | TRBJ1-2 | - | TRBV19
CASSYQRGTEAFF | TGTGCCAGCAGTTATCAAAGGGGGACTGAAGCTTTCTTT | - | TRBJ1-1 | - | TRBV28
CASSPGEGSRTEAFF | TGTGCCAGCTCACCCGGGGAGGGATCGCGCACTGAAGCTTTCTTT | - | TRBJ1-1 | few | TRBV18
CASLGLGNTIYF | TGTGCCAGCCTAGGACTTGGAAACACCATATATTTT | - | TRBJ1-3 | - | TRBV12-3/TRBV12-4
CAINRRERDTIYF | TGTGCCATCAACCGGAGAGAGAGGGACACCATATATTTT | - | TRBJ1-3 | - | TRBV10-3
CASSFGQPGEKLFF | TGTGCCAGCAGCTTCGGGCAGCCAGGGGAAAAACTGTTTTTT | - | TRBJ1-4 | - | TRBV5-6
CASRGEGARGYTF | TGTGCCAGCAGGGGTGAGGGGGCGCGAGGCTACACCTTC | TRBD1 | TRBJ1-2 | - | TRBV6-5
CASSSGTGGTEAFF | TGTGCCAGCAGCTCCGGGACAGGGGGCACTGAAGCTTTCTTT | TRBD1 | TRBJ1-1 | - | TRBV11-2
CASSLLAGGLASTDTQYF | TGTGCCAGCAGCCTTCTAGCGGGGGGCCTTGCTAGCACAGATACGCAGTATTTT | TRBD2 | TRBJ2-3 | - | TRBV7-2
CASSQGGADQPQHF | TGTGCCAGCAGCCAAGGTGGGGCCGATCAGCCCCAGCATTTT | - | TRBJ1-5 | - | TRBV3-1/TRBV3-2
CATNPGIGANTGELFF | TGTGCCACTAACCCCGGGATAGGAGCTAACACCGGGGAGCTGTTTTTT | - | TRBJ2-2 | - | TRBV19
CASNSDRADEQFF | TGTGCCAGCAACTCGGACAGGGCTGATGAGCAGTTCTTC | TRBD1 | TRBJ2-1 | - | TRBV9
CASSLDSERGPYNEQFF | TGCGCCAGCAGCCTCGATTCAGAGCGGGGGCCCTACAATGAGCAGTTCTTC | TRBD2 | TRBJ2-1 | - | TRBV4-1
CASSVAGPTDTQYF | TGTGCCAGCAGCGTGGCAGGGCCTACAGATACGCAGTATTTT | - | TRBJ2-3 | - | TRBV7-6
CASSPGGATYEQYF | TGTGCCAGCAGCCCTGGAGGCGCCACCTACGAGCAGTACTTC | - | TRBJ2-7 | - | TRBV9
CASSLPGQVGAFF | TGTGCCAGCAGTTTACCAGGACAGGTCGGGGCTTTCTTT | TRBD1 | TRBJ1-1 | - | TRBV28
CASTIGERATTQYF | TGCGCCAGCACCATTGGGGAGAGGGCTACGACCCAGTACTTC | - | TRBJ2-5 | - | TRBV5-1
CASSQGQGARFQPQHF | TGTGCCAGCAGCCAGGGACAGGGGGCGCGTTTTCAGCCCCAGCATTTT | TRBD1 | TRBJ1-5 | - | TRBV3-1/TRBV3-2
CSVARDSAYEQYF | TGCAGCGTTGCCCGGGACAGTGCCTACGAGCAGTACTTC | TRBD1 | TRBJ2-7 | - | TRBV29-1
CSVGQGANEQYF | TGCAGCGTTGGACAGGGGGCGAACGAGCAGTACTTC | TRBD1 | TRBJ2-7 | - | TRBV29-1
CASRFEGGSGANVLTF | TGTGCCAGCAGGTTCGAGGGCGGTTCTGGGGCCAACGTCCTGACTTTC | - | TRBJ2-6 | many | TRBV2
CASSLPEAGYYGYTF | TGTGCCAGCAGTTTACCCGAGGCAGGGTACTATGGCTACACCTTC | - | TRBJ1-2 | - | TRBV28
CASSQGGTELFF | TGTGCCAGCAGCCAAGGGGGGACTGAACTGTTTTTT | - | TRBJ1-4 | - | TRBV3-1/TRBV3-2
CASSPQPGGYTAQYF | TGTGCCAGCAGCCCCCAACCGGGGGGGTACACGGCCCAGTACTTC | TRBD2 | TRBJ2-5 | once | TRBV6-5
CASSYTGEAGELFF | TGTGCCAGCAGCTATACAGGGGAGGCCGGGGAGCTGTTTTTT | - | TRBJ2-2 | - | TRBV11-3
CASSEDRQVLNTEAFF | TGTGCCAGCAGTGAAGATCGGCAGGTATTGAACACTGAAGCTTTCTTT | - | TRBJ1-1 | - | TRBV2
CASGLADQPQHF | TGTGCTAGTGGTTTGGCGGATCAGCCCCAGCATTTT | - | TRBJ1-5 | - | TRBV12-5
CASSLADSSYGYTF | TGTGCCAGCAGCTTAGCAGACAGCTCCTATGGCTACACCTTC | - | TRBJ1-2 | - | TRBV7-8
CASSLGLAGINEQFF | TGCGCCAGCAGCTTGGGACTAGCGGGGATCAATGAGCAGTTCTTC | TRBD2 | TRBJ2-1 | few | TRBV5-1
CASSSTYAGGGDTQYF | TGTGCCAGCAGCTCGACTTACGCGGGGGGCGGGGATACGCAGTATTTT | TRBD2 | TRBJ2-3 | many | TRBV7-2
CASSLLGSSPLHF | TGTGCCAGCAGCTTGCTAGGGAGTTCACCCCTCCACTTT | - | TRBJ1-6 | - | TRBV5-6
CASSHTLLAGGYNEQFF | TGTGCCAGCAGCCACACCCTCCTAGCGGGGGGCTACAATGAGCAGTTCTTC | TRBD2 | TRBJ2-1 | - | TRBV4-2
CASSLTSDRPNTEAFF | TGCGCCAGCAGCCTCACTTCGGACAGGCCTAACACTGAAGCTTTCTTT | TRBD1 | TRBJ1-1 | few | TRBV4-1
CASSLSGEGPTNYGYTF | TGTGCCAGCAGTTTATCGGGGGAAGGCCCCACTAACTATGGCTACACCTTC | - | TRBJ1-2 | - | TRBV28
CASSKMPESSTDTQYF | TGTGCCAGTTCGAAAATGCCAGAAAGTAGCACAGATACGCAGTATTTT | - | TRBJ2-3 | - | TRBV19
CASSYREKLFF | TGTGCCAGCAGTTACAGGGAAAAACTGTTTTTT | - | TRBJ1-4 | - | TRBV28
CASTTGVNYGYTF | TGTGCCAGCACTACAGGGGTAAACTATGGCTACACCTTC | TRBD1 | TRBJ1-2 | - | TRBV6-5
CASSQVYNRGPGNTIYF | TGCGCCAGCAGCCAAGTCTATAACAGGGGGCCTGGAAACACCATATATTTT | TRBD1 | TRBJ1-3 | - | TRBV4-3
CASSLDPTGRGEAFF | TGTGCCAGCAGCTTAGACCCGACAGGGCGGGGTGAAGCTTTCTTT | TRBD1 | TRBJ1-1 | - | TRBV7-9
CASSWQGNEKLFF | TGTGCCAGCAGCTGGCAGGGTAATGAAAAACTGTTTTTT | - | TRBJ1-4 | - | TRBV13
CASSISGYNQETQYF | TGCGCCAGCAGCATTAGCGGGTACAACCAAGAGACCCAGTACTTC | TRBD2 | TRBJ2-5 | - | TRBV5-1
CASSLGRWGQDYGYTF | TGTGCCAGCAGCTTAGGTCGATGGGGACAGGACTATGGCTACACCTTC | TRBD1 | TRBJ1-2 | - | TRBV7-6
CASSLWRGAYNEQFF | TGTGCCAGCAGCTTATGGCGGGGAGCATACAATGAGCAGTTCTTC | - | TRBJ2-1 | - | TRBV11-2
CASSRDRYEGEAFF | TGTGCCAGCAGTCGCGACAGGTACGAGGGTGAAGCTTTCTTT | - | TRBJ1-1 | - | TRBV2
CASSRRRGDTGELFF | TGTGCCAGCAGCCGCCGGCGGGGGGACACCGGGGAGCTGTTTTTT | TRBD2 | TRBJ2-2 | - | TRBV7-2